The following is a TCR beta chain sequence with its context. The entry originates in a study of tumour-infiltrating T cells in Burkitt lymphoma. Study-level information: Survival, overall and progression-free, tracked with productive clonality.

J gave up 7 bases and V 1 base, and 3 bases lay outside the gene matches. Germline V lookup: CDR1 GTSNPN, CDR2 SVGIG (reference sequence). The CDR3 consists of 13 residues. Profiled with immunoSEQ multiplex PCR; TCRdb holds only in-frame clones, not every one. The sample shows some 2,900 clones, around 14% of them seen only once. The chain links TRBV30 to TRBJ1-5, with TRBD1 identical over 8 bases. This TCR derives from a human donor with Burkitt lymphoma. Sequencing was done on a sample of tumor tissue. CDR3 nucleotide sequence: TGTGCCTGGAGTGACAGGGGGGGCCAGCCCCAGCATTTT. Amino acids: CAWSDRGGQPQHF.